Below, 29 T cell receptor beta chains from the same sample are listed, as sequenced in a study of cytotoxic CD8 clonotypes in ibrutinib-treated CLL. This table comes from immunoSEQ multiplex PCR, and its TCRdb copy is limited to in-frame clones, with some not included. Of some 290,000 clones detected, roughly 80% appear once; the ten largest clones hold 6.5% to 8%. The material was PBMCs, obtained before ibrutinib treatment. Receptors originate from a human donor with chronic lymphocytic leukemia.

V gene TRBV29-1 combines with J gene TRBJ2-1; TRBD2 agrees at 11 bases. J lost 0 bases, V lost 7 bases, and 5 bases had no gene match. The CDR3 sequence is 15 residues long. Germline V gene data show CDR1 as SQVTM and CDR2 as ANQGSEA. CDR3 amino acids: CSAPGLAASYNEQFF. DNA for the CDR3: TGCAGCGCTCCGGGACTAGCGGCCTCCTACAATGAGCAGTTCTTC.

The rearrangement uses TRBV28 and TRBJ2-4, with D perhaps TRBD1 (6 bases). The CDR3 is 16 amino acids. With 1 base removed from V and 1 base from J, the gap between germline ends came to 11 bases. Germline V lookup: CDR1 MDHEN, CDR2 SYDVKM. CDR3 bases: TGTGCCAGCAGTTTATATAGGGGGATGGCCAAAAACATTCAGTACTTC. The encoded protein is CASSLYRGMAKNIQYF.

The chain joins TRBV2 to TRBJ2-1, with D perhaps TRBD1 (6 bases). Deletions cut 8 bases from V and 5 bases from J, with 16 bases between. Germline V lookup: CDR1 SNHLY, CDR2 FYNNEI. The CDR3 is made up of 14 amino acids. Here the CDR3 reads CASLPDSLDNEQFF. CDR3 in DNA: TGTGCCAGCCTACCGGACAGCTTAGACAATGAGCAGTTCTTC.

This chain joins TRBV15 and TRBJ2-1; no clear D gene. Looked up from germline, CDR1 is LNHNV and CDR2 is YYDKDF (reference sequence). V dropped 3 bases and J dropped 0 bases, with 9 bases sitting between them. This CDR3 is 15 amino acids long. Here the CDR3 reads CATSSRRPSYNEQFF. CDR3 sequence (DNA): TGTGCCACCAGCAGCAGACGACCCTCCTACAATGAGCAGTTCTTC. Variable domain in full (rest from reference TRBV15 and TRBJ2-1): DAMVIQNPRYQVTQFGKPVTLSCSQTLNHNVMYWYQQKSSQAPKLLFHYYDKDFNNEADTPDNFQSRRPNTSFCFLDIRSPGLGDTAMYLCATSSRRPSYNEQFFGPGTRLTVL.

The rearrangement uses TRBV5-1 and TRBJ2-7, with 7 bases identical to TRBD2. In germline, CDR1 is SGHRS, CDR2 YFSETQ. V was pared by 0 bases and J by 0 bases, with 6 bases of the junction left unmatched. The CDR3 extends over 16 amino acids. The CDR3 DNA reads TGCGCCAGCAGCTTGGGACTAGCCGAAGTCTCCTACGAGCAGTACTTC. It is translated as CASSLGLAEVSYEQYF.

The genes are TRBV4-2 and TRBJ2-7; TRBD2 agrees at 12 bases. Germline loops: CDR1 LGHNA, CDR2 YNFKEQ. The CDR3 sequence is 15 residues long. V lost 4 bases to trimming and J lost 3 bases; unmatched junction nucleotides: 4. The CDR3, as DNA: TGTGCCAGCAGCCCTGGACTAGCGGGAATCTACGAGCAGTACTTC. Its protein product is CASSPGLAGIYEQYF.

The chain employs TRBV6-1 and TRBJ1-5, with 7 bases identical to TRBD1. V lost 6 bases and J lost 3; bases outside the gene matches: 8. Germline lookup yields CDR1 MNHNS and CDR2 SASEGT. The CDR3 loop spans 15 amino acids. This CDR3 is CASSAGTDPNQPQHF. CDR3 coding DNA: TGTGCCAGCAGCGCAGGGACAGATCCCAATCAGCCCCAGCATTTT.

The chain links TRBV2 to TRBJ1-2, with D hard to call. The CDR3 spans 12 residues. V lost 3 bases and J 3 bases, leaving 5 bases between the germline ends. In germline, CDR1 is SNHLY, CDR2 FYNNEI. In DNA form, the CDR3 reads TGTGCCAGCAGTGAGGTCGACTATGGCTACACCTTC. Its protein is CASSEVDYGYTF.

This chain connects TRBV28 to TRBJ1-4, with no clear D. There are 16 residues in the CDR3. The germline V and J ends were trimmed by 3 bases and 7 bases, with 18 bases remaining between them. Germline lookup yields CDR1 MDHEN and CDR2 SYDVKM. CDR3 sequence reads: CASSFVGSGWSEKLFF. The CDR3 bases are TGTGCCAGCAGTTTTGTAGGCTCCGGTTGGAGTGAAAAACTGTTTTTT. The full variable domain, completed using reference TRBV28 and TRBJ1-4, is DVKVTQSSRYLVKRTGEKVFLECVQDMDHENMFWYRQDPGLGLRLIYFSYDVKMKEKGDIPEGYSVSREKKERFSLILESASTNQTSMYLCASSFVGSGWSEKLFFGSGTQLSVL.

This sequence joins TRBV7-3 and TRBJ2-1, with 7 bases matching TRBD1. Trimming removed 5 bases from V and 4 bases from J; junction bases left unmatched: 8. Germline V gene data show CDR1 as SGHTA and CDR2 as FQGTGA. The CDR3 contains 15 residues. The CDR3 bases are TGTGCCAGCAGCCCACTTGGGACAGTTTACAATGAGCAGTTCTTC. Translated: CASSPLGTVYNEQFF.

DNA of the CDR3: TGTGCCAGCACCCGAAGGGAGGGAGGGCCTTACAATGAGCAGTTCTTC. Its protein is CASTRREGGPYNEQFF. The chain joins TRBV2 to TRBJ2-1; 7 bases are shared with TRBD2. J lost 4 bases, V lost 7 bases, and 13 bases had no gene match. This CDR3 contains 16 residues. Looked up from germline, CDR1 is SNHLY and CDR2 is FYNNEI.

This sequence joins TRBV27 and TRBJ2-5; perhaps TRBD1 as D (7 bases). Trimming pared 6 bases from V and 5 bases from J, leaving 16 bases between. CDR1 MNHEY and CDR2 SMNVEV come from the germline V gene (reference sequence). This CDR3 comprises 14 residues. The CDR3 spells CASSSGGNGETQYF. In DNA, the CDR3 is TGTGCCAGCAGCTCAGGGGGGAACGGGGAGACCCAGTACTTC.

This chain links TRBV10-3 with TRBJ2-1; TRBD1 agrees at 8 bases. Losses at the gene ends were 3 bases for V and 7 bases for J; bases not matched to a gene: 8. CDR1 ENHRY and CDR2 SYGVKD come from the germline V gene. This CDR3 has 15 residues. The DNA for the CDR3 is TGTGCCATCAGTGACAGACAGGGGAATCGAAATGAGCAGTTCTTC. Its protein is CAISDRQGNRNEQFF.

The chain uses TRBV5-4 and TRBJ2-7, with a weak D call TRBD1 (6 bases). Germline-derived CDR1 and CDR2 are SGHNT and YYREEE (reference sequence). V lost 0 bases to trimming and J lost 5 bases, with 15 bases between them. The CDR3 runs to 15 residues. The CDR3 loop reads CASSLVLRGADEQYF. The DNA of the CDR3 is TGTGCCAGCAGCTTGGTCCTCAGGGGCGCGGACGAGCAGTACTTC.

The chain couples TRBV19 to TRBJ1-4, with D hard to call. The V end lost 1 base, the J end lost 0 bases, and 15 bases lay between the germline ends. CDR3 length equals 18 residues. Germline V CDR1 and CDR2: LNHDA, SQIVND (reference sequence). The CDR3 loop is CASSIALADGATNEKLFF. The CDR3 DNA reads TGTGCCAGTAGTATAGCGCTAGCGGACGGAGCAACTAATGAAAAACTGTTTTTT.

The chain recombines TRBV5-1 with TRBJ1-3; D unresolved. The CDR3 has 14 amino acids. Trimming took 2 bases from V and 0 from J, leaving 6 bases between them. Per the germline V gene, CDR1 is SGHRS and CDR2 is YFSETQ. In nucleotides, the CDR3 is TGCGCCAGCAGCTTTGGGATCTCTGGAAACACCATATATTTT. Protein product: CASSFGISGNTIYF.

The gene calls are TRBV6-4 and TRBJ2-3; the D is unclear. The CDR3 is made up of 16 amino acids. Trimming took 0 bases from V and 2 from J, leaving 12 bases between them. In germline, CDR1 is MRHNA, CDR2 SNTAGT. The CDR3 DNA is TGTGCCAGCAGTGACTCCCAGAGTTCTGACACAGATACGCAGTATTTT. This encodes CASSDSQSSDTDTQYF.

This clone was recorded a few times. The CDR3 nucleotides are TGTGCCACCCGTACTTCCAGGGTGGCGGCCGGGGAGCTGTTTTTT. Translated: CATRTSRVAAGELFF. This chain connects TRBV10-3 to TRBJ2-2, with D possibly TRBD1 on 5 matching bases. The V gene lost 10 bases and the J gene lost 6 bases, with 21 bases spanning the gap. The germline CDR1 and CDR2 sequences are ENHRY and SYGVKD. CDR3 length equals 15 residues.

This clone was seen only a few times. The chain is built from TRBV7-9 and TRBJ2-1, with D perhaps TRBD1 (5 bases). Trimming removed 2 bases from V and 5 bases from J, with 10 bases in between. The CDR3 is 14 amino acids. CDR1 is SEHNR and CDR2 is FQNEAQ in the germline V gene (reference sequence). The chain's CDR3 is CASSLLQANNEQFF. CDR3 sequence (DNA): TGTGCCAGCAGCTTATTACAGGCCAACAATGAGCAGTTCTTC. Based on the CDR3 plus reference TRBV7-9 and TRBJ2-1, the full variable domain is DTGVSQNPRHKITKRGQNVTFRCDPISEHNRLYWYRQTLGQGPEFLTYFQNEAQLEKSRLLSDRFSAERPKGSFSTLEIQRTEQGDSAMYLCASSLLQANNEQFFGPGTRLTVL.

The rearrangement uses TRBV6-5 and TRBJ1-4; tentative D call: TRBD1 (5 bases). Germline CDR1 and CDR2: MNHEY and SVGAGI. CDR3 length equals 15 residues. With 1 base removed from V and 3 bases from J, the gap between germline ends came to 9 bases. CDR3 DNA sequence: TGTGCCAGCAGTTACTGGCGGGGGGCTAATGAAAAACTGTTTTTT. Translating gives CASSYWRGANEKLFF.

CDR3 coding DNA: TGCAGCGTTGTTGGGGGAAGGAACACTGAAGCTTTCTTT. Its protein is CSVVGGRNTEAFF. The V gene is TRBV29-1, the J gene TRBJ1-1; D is perhaps TRBD1 (5 bases). The CDR3 contains 13 residues. V lost 4 bases, J lost 1 base, and 10 bases lay in between. In germline, CDR1 is SQVTM, CDR2 ANQGSEA.

CDR3 residues: CATGSRAEQYF. The CDR3 DNA reads as TGTGCCACCGGATCCAGGGCCGAGCAGTACTTC. The rearrangement uses TRBV25-1 and TRBJ2-7; possible D gene TRBD1, 5 bases. The CDR3 has 11 amino acids. Looked up from germline, CDR1 is MGHDK and CDR2 is SYGVNS. With 10 bases removed from V and 6 bases from J, the gap between germline ends came to 13 bases.

This clone occurred a few times. This chain joins TRBV5-1 and TRBJ2-3; tentatively, D is TRBD1 (6 bases). This CDR3 is 16 amino acids long. Germline V lookup: CDR1 SGHRS, CDR2 YFSETQ. Trimming shortened V by 3 bases and J by 5 bases, and 19 bases separated the two germline ends. The CDR3 nucleotides read TGCGCCAGCAGCTCCCAGGGGATACAAAGTAGAGATACGCAGTATTTT. This encodes CASSSQGIQSRDTQYF.

The chain carries TRBV27 and TRBJ1-4; D remains unclear. The CDR3 sequence is 13 residues long. Trimming took off 4 bases at V and 0 bases at J, with 3 bases between the two ends. Germline V gives CDR1 MNHEY, CDR2 SMNVEV (reference sequence). The CDR3 nucleotides are TGTGCCAGCAGTTCTTCAACTAATGAAAAACTGTTTTTT. Translated: CASSSSTNEKLFF.

In its sample, this clone was seen a few times. The chain has TRBV10-3 and TRBJ1-5; D is unclear. Per germline, CDR1 ENHRY and CDR2 SYGVKD. The CDR3 spans 13 residues. The germline V and J ends were trimmed by 10 bases and 3 bases, with 13 bases remaining between them. The CDR3 DNA follows: TGTGCCACCACAGAATTCTACAATCAGCCCCAGCATTTT. Its translation is CATTEFYNQPQHF.

The rearrangement joins TRBV7-2 to TRBJ2-5; D call uncertain. Germline lookup yields CDR1 SGHTA and CDR2 FQGNSA. Trimming removed 2 bases at V and 5 bases at J, with 6 bases between. This CDR3 has 12 amino acids. The CDR3 here is CASSLRPETQYF. The CDR3 DNA reads TGTGCCAGCAGCTTACGCCCGGAGACCCAGTACTTC.

The DNA of the CDR3 is TGTGCCAGCAGCTTTGAGGTACTAGCGGACCAAGAGACCCAGTACTTC. This translates into CASSFEVLADQETQYF. This chain uses TRBV7-8 with TRBJ2-5, with 8 bases that match TRBD2. The V gene end was trimmed by 3 bases and the J gene end by 0 bases; junction bases not matched to a gene: 6. The CDR3 consists of 16 residues. The germline V gene encodes CDR1 SGHVS and CDR2 FQNEAQ.

This clone was picked up one time. J is TRBJ2-7 and V is TRBV16; D is uncertain. CDR1 is KGHSY and CDR2 is FQNENV in the germline V gene. The ends were cut back, 5 bases at V and 5 bases at J, with 7 bases in the middle. The CDR3 spans 11 residues. CDR3 protein: CASSRFHEQYF. CDR3 coding DNA: TGTGCCAGCAGCAGGTTCCACGAGCAGTACTTC. The full variable domain, rest sourced from reference TRBV16 and TRBJ2-7, is GEEVAQTPKHLVRGEGQKAKLYCAPIKGHSYVFWYQQVLKNEFKFLISFQNENVFDETGMPKERFSAKCLPNSPCSLEIQATKLEDSAVYFCASSRFHEQYFGPGTRLTVT.

DNA for the CDR3: TGCGCCAGCAGCCCACTACAGGCGGCGGACACTGAAGCTTTCTTT. It is translated as CASSPLQAADTEAFF. The V and J genes are TRBV5-1 and TRBJ1-1, with D possibly TRBD1 on 5 matching bases. The CDR3 length is 15 residues. V was pared by 4 bases and J by 3 bases, with 16 bases between. In germline, CDR1 is SGHRS, CDR2 YFSETQ.